Shown below are 16 T cell receptor beta chains from a single sample sequenced in a study of blood T cell repertoires in COVID-19 (dated by TCRdb to the early 2020s). To prepare the library, the immunoSEQ multiplex PCR assay was applied. The table was pulled from immuneACCESS by TCRdb, which kept in-frame rearrangements only. Such tables lose some clones; where checked, under half of the loss comes from unresolved V genes, and the rest has no known cause. Here the sample has about 300,000 clones; about nine tenths occur a single time. In total, the top ten clones hold 0.9% to 1.2% of the sample. Sequenced material: PBMCs or T cells enriched from blood (not recorded which). These receptors came from a woman aged 25 to 45 who had recovered from COVID-19.

The chain recombines TRBV6-5 with TRBJ1-2; D is unclear. With 4 bases removed from V and 4 bases from J, the gap between germline ends came to 10 bases. CDR1 MNHEY and CDR2 SVGAGI come from the germline V gene. This CDR3 contains 13 residues. The CDR3 region is CASSSLRGYGYTF. The CDR3 bases are TGTGCCAGCAGTTCATTACGGGGCTATGGCTACACCTTC.

This clone was seen only once. V is TRBV6-5 and J is TRBJ1-4; 10 bases agree with TRBD1. The CDR3 loop spans 15 amino acids. The germline V gene encodes CDR1 MNHEY and CDR2 SVGAGI. V lost 6 bases and J lost 8; bases outside the gene matches: 9. The CDR3 DNA follows: TGTGCCAGCAGCCGACCGGGACAGGGGAGCGAAAAACTGTTTTTT. It yields the protein CASSRPGQGSEKLFF.

The rearrangement links TRBV5-1 to TRBJ1-4, with 7 bases lining up with TRBD1. V lost 0 bases, J lost 1 base, and 3 bases stayed unmatched. The CDR3 is 16 amino acids. The germline V gene encodes CDR1 SGHRS and CDR2 YFSETQ. CDR3 coding DNA: TGCGCCAGCAGCTTGGGACAGGGAGTAACTAATGAAAAACTGTTTTTT. It specifies CASSLGQGVTNEKLFF.

To note about this clone: Other nucleotide sequences from this sample produce the same CDR3. The CDR3 spells CASSSRLAGTDTQYF. CDR3 in DNA: TGTGCCAGCAGTTCGAGACTAGCGGGCACAGATACGCAGTATTTT. The chain has TRBV27 and TRBJ2-3; 9 bases align to TRBD2. The germline CDR1 and CDR2 sequences are MNHEY and SMNVEV (reference sequence). The trim removed 4 bases at V and 1 base at J, leaving 3 bases unmatched. The CDR3 spans 15 residues.

The V call is TRBV19, the J call TRBJ1-6; a possible D gene is TRBD1 (5 bases). The CDR3 runs 14 residues. Trimming removed 4 bases at V and 7 bases at J, with 11 bases between. CDR1 is LNHDA and CDR2 is SQIVND in the germline V gene (reference sequence). Here the CDR3 DNA reads TGTGCCAGTAGTAGCACAGGTTCGAATTCACCCCTCCACTTT. Protein sequence: CASSSTGSNSPLHF.

The genes are TRBV2 and TRBJ1-6; the D gene is possibly TRBD1 (6 bases). The CDR3 consists of 15 residues. The ends were cut back, 6 bases at V and 7 bases at J, with 16 bases in the middle. From germline, CDR1 is SNHLY and CDR2 FYNNEI. In DNA, the CDR3 is TGTGCCAGCAGCGAATCCGGGACACCGAATTCACCCCTCCACTTT. Its translation is CASSESGTPNSPLHF.

V gene TRBV5-1 combines with J gene TRBJ2-5; 7 nucleotides line up with TRBD1. V lost 2 bases, J lost 5 bases, and 6 bases stayed unmatched. The germline V gene has CDR1 SGHRS and CDR2 YFSETQ. The CDR3 consists of 14 residues. CDR3 region: CASSLGGSEETQYF. The CDR3, as DNA: TGCGCCAGCAGCTTAGGGGGCAGTGAGGAGACCCAGTACTTC.

The rearrangement joins TRBV29-1 to TRBJ1-6; 10 bases match TRBD1. With 4 bases clipped from V and 7 bases from J, the junction kept 4 bases outside the gene matches. From germline, CDR1 is SQVTM and CDR2 ANQGSEA. This CDR3 contains 14 residues. CDR3 amino acids: CSVATGQGNSPLHF. The CDR3 DNA follows: TGCAGCGTTGCTACGGGACAGGGGAATTCACCCCTCCACTTT.

V gene TRBV5-8 combines with J gene TRBJ1-1, with 11 bases aligning to TRBD1. There are 15 residues in the CDR3. V gave up 3 bases and J gave up 1 base; unmatched junction bases: 2. Germline V CDR1 and CDR2: SGHTS, YDEGEE. CDR3 sequence (DNA): TGTGCCAGCAGCTGGGGGACAGGGGGGAACACTGAAGCTTTCTTT. This gives the protein CASSWGTGGNTEAFF.

This rearrangement joins TRBV18 to TRBJ2-1, with 8 nucleotides matching TRBD2. Looked up from germline, CDR1 is KGHSH and CDR2 is LQKENI. The trim removed 0 bases at V and 2 bases at J, leaving 3 bases unmatched. The CDR3 sequence is 16 residues long. The CDR3 protein is CASSPPSGKTYNEQFF. CDR3 DNA sequence: TGTGCCAGCTCACCACCTAGCGGGAAGACCTACAATGAGCAGTTCTTC.

This chain joins TRBV21-1 and TRBJ1-6. TRBV21-1 is a recognized pseudogene. This CDR3 spans 18 amino acids. Here the CDR3 reads CASSKRKEGGSYNSPLHF. As DNA, the CDR3 is TGTGCCAGCAGCAAACGGAAGGAGGGTGGGTCCTATAATTCACCCCTCCACTTT.

V usage is TRBV4-3 and J usage is TRBJ2-3; D is possibly TRBD1 (5 bases). The CDR3 has 14 amino acids. Deletions cut 5 bases from V and 4 bases from J, with 13 bases between. Looked up from germline, CDR1 is LGHNA and CDR2 is YSLEER. In DNA form, the CDR3 reads TGCGCCAGCAGCGGTCAGGGCCAGGCAGATACGCAGTATTTT. This encodes CASSGQGQADTQYF.

The rearrangement links TRBV15 to TRBJ2-7, with D uncertain. CDR3 length: 13 amino acids. Trimming took 3 bases from V and 1 from J, leaving 7 bases between them. The germline gives CDR1 LNHNV, CDR2 YYDKDF (reference sequence). Written as DNA, the CDR3 is TGTGCCACCAGCAGCACTCCATCCTACGAGCAGTACTTC. Residues: CATSSTPSYEQYF.

V and J are TRBV16 and TRBJ2-1; 11 bases line up with TRBD1. CDR1 KGHSY and CDR2 FQNENV come from the germline V gene. The ends lost 1 base at V and 6 bases at J; junction bases unmatched: 5. CDR3 length: 16 residues. The CDR3 region is CASSQLPGTGGNEQFF. DNA of the CDR3: TGTGCCAGCAGCCAATTGCCGGGGACAGGGGGCAATGAGCAGTTCTTC.

The chain is built from TRBV30 and TRBJ1-6, with D unresolved. The CDR3 is made up of 14 amino acids. V shed 0 bases and J shed 10 bases, with 13 bases lying between them. Germline loops: CDR1 GTSNPN, CDR2 SVGIG (reference sequence). DNA for the CDR3: TGTGCCTGGAGTGTATGGGCGGAGGGCTCACCCCTCCACTTT. Translating it yields CAWSVWAEGSPLHF.

The chain is built from TRBV5-6 and TRBJ1-3; D is perhaps TRBD1 (6 bases). The germline gives CDR1 SGHDT, CDR2 YYEEEE. The V end was cut by 4 bases, the J end by 4 bases, with 12 bases between. The CDR3 contains 14 residues. The CDR3 here is CASSQEDRGNTIYF. For the CDR3, the DNA is TGTGCCAGCAGCCAAGAAGACAGGGGAAACACCATATATTTT.